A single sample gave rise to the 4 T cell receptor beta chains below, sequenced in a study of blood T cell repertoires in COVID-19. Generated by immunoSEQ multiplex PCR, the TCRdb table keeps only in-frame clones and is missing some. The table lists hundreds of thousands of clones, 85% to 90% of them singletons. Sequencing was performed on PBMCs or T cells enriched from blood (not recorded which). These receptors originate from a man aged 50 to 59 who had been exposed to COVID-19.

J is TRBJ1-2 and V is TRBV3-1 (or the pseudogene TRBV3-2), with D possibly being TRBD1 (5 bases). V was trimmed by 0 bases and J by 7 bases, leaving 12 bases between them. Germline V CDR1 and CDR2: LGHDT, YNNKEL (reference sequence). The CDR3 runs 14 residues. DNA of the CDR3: TGTGCCAGCAGCCAAGATTGGGGAGGGACTGGCTACACCTTC. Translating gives CASSQDWGGTGYTF.

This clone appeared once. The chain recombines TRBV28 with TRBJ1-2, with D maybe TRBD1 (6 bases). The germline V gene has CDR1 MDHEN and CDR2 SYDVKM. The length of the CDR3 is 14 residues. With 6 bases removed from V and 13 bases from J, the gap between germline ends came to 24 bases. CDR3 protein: CASSTALTGYQFTF. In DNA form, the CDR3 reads TGTGCCAGCAGCACCGCCCTTACAGGGTATCAGTTCACCTTC.

CDR3 loop: CASSLMSGRAEETQYF. In nucleotides, the CDR3 is TGCGCCAGCAGCTTGATGAGCGGGAGGGCGGAAGAGACCCAGTACTTC. The J gene is TRBJ2-5, the V gene TRBV5-1; 10 positions match TRBD2. Germline CDR1 is SGHRS and CDR2 is YFSETQ. The CDR3 length is 16 residues. V shed 1 base, J shed 3 bases, and the junction held 6 bases outside the gene matches.

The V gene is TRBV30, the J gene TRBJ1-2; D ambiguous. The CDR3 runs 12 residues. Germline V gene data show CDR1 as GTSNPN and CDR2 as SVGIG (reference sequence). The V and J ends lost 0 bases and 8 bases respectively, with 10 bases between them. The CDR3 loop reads CAWSVQWVGYTF. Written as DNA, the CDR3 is TGTGCCTGGAGTGTACAGTGGGTCGGCTACACCTTC.